Sequencing of this T cell receptor beta chain was carried out in a study of beta chain features in type 1 diabetes (dated by TCRdb to the late 2010s). For the study in its entirety: Mean age, gender distribution, total cell number and subset yield were not different between patients and healthy donors. A total of about 100,000,000 sorted cells were examined across all samples, and RNA yield correlated strongly with the number of cells per subset. In the study, recently diagnosed type 1 diabetes patients and matched healthy donors were compared on the TCRB repertoires of their sorted circulating CD4+ T cell subsets. Regulatory and stem cell-like memory subsets were isolated from only 8 patients and roughly eight healthy donors, whereas naive and central memory subsets came from all 28 donors.

The High Capacity cDNA Reverse Transcription Kit was used to reverse transcribe all of the isolated RNA, meaning that expressed TCRB transcripts were what got sequenced. Naive, central memory and regulatory T cell samples underwent deep immunoSEQ sequencing, averaging about 3.57 million total reads per sample. Sorted cells were lysed in RLT buffer, and RNA was extracted using DNase-treated RNeasy Micro or Mini kits according to cell number. Each cell subset was processed on its own to prevent cross-contamination, while patient and healthy donor samples were processed together. The immunoSEQ multiplex PCR was used to amplify TCRB sequences from cDNA, yielding 87-bp fragments that span the CDR3 region. Sequencing of the amplicons was done on the Illumina HiSeq platform. Per the source publication's procedure: PCR bias was computationally corrected using synthetic template baselines, reads within Hamming distance 2 were collapsed, and singletons that could not be merged were discarded. Reads were aligned against IMGT so that V, D and J genes, CDR3 length and insertions or deletions at six rearrangement sites could be assigned. Within each subset, clonotype counts were normalized to sorted cell number, and only after that were true diversity and Gini coefficients computed with the tcR R package. Repertoire sharing was quantified using the overlap coefficient calculated on TCRB nucleotide sequences. Out-of-frame TCRB sequences from naive cells were analyzed as a proxy for the pre-selection repertoire. Sourced from immuneACCESS, this table was stored by TCRdb with only in-frame sequences that have V and J called. A share of the clones is absent; for the studies checked, an unresolved V gene accounts for under half, and the remainder has no known explanation. V and J calls and clone size follow that table, whereas D and trimming were derived from the DNA. Counted in this sample were 200,000 to 300,000 clones; roughly 20% of them appeared once. Clones ranked in the top ten supply less than 0.03% of the sample.

Study-level results and caveats: Because the HLA sub-analyses included only small numbers of individuals, any influence of HLA type on TCRB rearrangement was left unresolved. Shorter templates might have been favored by PCR, but patient and control samples were amplified and corrected together, so both groups would have been affected equally by any skew. In all four CD4+ subsets, TCRB CDR3 length was moderately but significantly shorter in type 1 diabetes patients. Naive, central memory and regulatory TCRB repertoires appeared to be more similar among patients than among healthy donors. At VDJ recombination sites, type 1 diabetes patients had fewer insertions and more deleted nucleotides, which implies abnormalities in thymic rearrangement. Because cDNA rather than genomic DNA was sequenced, highly expressing activated cells could have been over-represented, although no difference in activation and CD3 levels was found between groups.

This clone was seen only a few times. The antigen it binds to is not known. No base quality information exists; no much larger clone differs at one position. A single peripheral blood draw of about 116 mL on average was collected from each donor into heparinised tubes. Naive, central memory, regulatory and stem cell-like memory CD4+ T cells were sorted on a BD FACSAria II using a panel including CD45RO, CCR7, CD25, CD127, CD95 and CD27. Every sorted population had a purity above 98%. PBMCs were isolated immediately by Lymphoprep density gradient centrifugation and stained directly without culture. To minimize batch effects, samples were stained and sorted in pairs, one healthy donor with one patient per experiment. Including the terminal cysteine and phenylalanine, the CDR3 comprises 16 residues. This entry keeps only the CDR3 DNA: 48 bases, framed from base 1. Sequences GTSNPN (CDR1) and SVGIG (CDR2) are obtained from the germline V gene (reference sequence). V is trimmed back by 3 bases and J by 5 bases, and the junction contains 7 bases that no gene match accounts for.

The sequence joins TRBV30 to TRBJ2-1, with 13 middle bases fitting TRBD2. Material: naive CD4+ T cells from blood. This specimen's cell subset or site label, interpreted: true naive CD4+ T cells. This sequence was found in a woman aged 40 to 50 with type 1 diabetes. The nucleotide sequence reads as follows: TGTGCCTGGAGCCTGGGACTAGCGGGACCCAACAATGAGCAGTTCTTC. This codes for CAWSLGLAGPNNEQFF.